One sample yielded the 18 T cell receptor beta chains listed below, sequenced in a study of cytomegalovirus exposure and HLA in healthy donors. Primers included in the PCR were 60 Vbeta and 13 Jbeta primers. Produced via immunoSEQ multiplex PCR; TCRdb's table is partial and in-frame only. The data hold 100,000 to 150,000 clones, with 81% observed a single time. The sequenced sample was PBMCs. The receptors come from a young man in good health and CMV-seronegative.

V and J are TRBV7-8 and TRBJ2-5, with 7 positions matching TRBD1. The ends lost 4 bases at V and 5 bases at J; junction bases unmatched: 4. The CDR3 is made up of 13 amino acids. The germline gives CDR1 SGHVS, CDR2 FQNEAQ. The CDR3 region is CASSSGTVETQYF. The CDR3 DNA follows: TGTGCCAGCAGCTCGGGGACAGTGGAGACCCAGTACTTC. Supplemented by reference TRBV7-8 and TRBJ2-5, the full variable domain reads GAGVSQSPRYKVAKRGQDVALRCDPISGHVSLFWYQQALGQGPEFLTYFQNEAQLDKSGLPSDRFFAERPEGSVSTLKIQRTQQEDSAVYLCASSSGTVETQYFGPGTRLLVL.

This clone came up once. V is TRBV7-6 and J is TRBJ2-7; TRBD2 matches at 12 bases. The CDR3 covers 13 residues. V was clipped by 10 bases and J by 3 bases; unmatched bases: 4. Germline V gene data show CDR1 as SGHVS and CDR2 as FNYEAQ. CDR3 residues: CAIQLAGGYEQYF. The CDR3 DNA reads TGTGCCATCCAACTAGCGGGGGGCTACGAGCAGTACTTC.

The gene calls are TRBV4-3 and TRBJ2-7; 8 nucleotides line up with TRBD1. Germline loops: CDR1 LGHNA, CDR2 YSLEER. V dropped 0 bases and J dropped 4; count of bases not matched to a gene: 5. The CDR3 extends over 15 amino acids. The CDR3 bases are TGCGCCAGCAGCCAAGAGAGCAGGGGGCGGTACGAGCAGTACTTC. Amino acid sequence: CASSQESRGRYEQYF.

The table lists this clone with a few counts. V gene TRBV10-1 combines with J gene TRBJ2-7, with 7 bases identical to TRBD1. CDR1 and CDR2 from the germline V gene are WNHNN and SYGVQD (reference sequence). Trimming removed 6 bases from V and 7 bases from J; junction bases left unmatched: 6. The CDR3 has 12 amino acids. The CDR3 is CASSQTGSEQYF. The CDR3 region has the DNA TGCGCCAGCAGCCAGACAGGGTCAGAGCAGTACTTC.

The chain recombines TRBV30 with TRBJ2-2, with TRBD1 as a possible D gene (6 bases). CDR3 length equals 11 residues. The germline V gene has CDR1 GTSNPN and CDR2 SVGIG (reference sequence). CDR3 residues: CARRQVGELFF. CDR3 nucleotides: TGTGCTCGACGACAGGTCGGGGAGCTGTTTTTT. The full variable domain, its missing parts supplied by reference TRBV30 and TRBJ2-2, is SQTIHQWPATLVQPVGSPLSLECTVEGTSNPNLYWYRQAAGRGLQLLFYSVGIGQISSEVPQNLSASRPQDRQFILSSKKLLLSDSGFYLCARRQVGELFFGEGSRLTVL.

The chain carries TRBV30 and TRBJ1-2; 10 positions agree with TRBD1. In germline, CDR1 is GTSNPN, CDR2 SVGIG (reference sequence). This CDR3 spans 15 amino acids. V shed 2 bases, J shed 8 bases, and the junction held 11 bases outside the gene matches. In DNA form, the CDR3 reads TGTGCCTGGAGTACCCTTAGGGACAGGGGCTTAGGCTACACCTTC. Protein sequence: CAWSTLRDRGLGYTF.

The CDR3 DNA is TGTGCCAGCAGCTTACAGGGGCAGCTTAGCACAGATACGCAGTATTTT. It is translated as CASSLQGQLSTDTQYF. The chain couples TRBV7-9 to TRBJ2-3; D perhaps matches TRBD1 (6 bases). The CDR3 contains 16 residues. V was cut by 2 bases and J by 0 bases, with 12 bases left in between. CDR1 is SEHNR, CDR2 FQNEAQ, per germline (reference sequence). Combining the CDR3 with reference TRBV7-9 and TRBJ2-3 gives the whole variable domain DTGVSQNPRHKITKRGQNVTFRCDPISEHNRLYWYRQTLGQGPEFLTYFQNEAQLEKSRLLSDRFSAERPKGSFSTLEIQRTEQGDSAMYLCASSLQGQLSTDTQYFGPGTRLTVL.

The rearrangement joins TRBV13 to TRBJ1-1; D is possibly TRBD1 (5 bases). This CDR3 is 11 amino acids long. Germline assignment: CDR1 PRHDT and CDR2 FYEKMQ (reference sequence). Trimming removed 4 bases from V and 6 bases from J, with 6 bases in between. DNA of the CDR3: TGTGCCAGCAGCTGGGGGGCTGAAGCTTTCTTT. It specifies CASSWGAEAFF.

V usage is TRBV29-1 and J usage is TRBJ1-2, with D possibly matching TRBD1 (6 bases). Trimming stripped 4 bases from V and 4 bases from J, with 16 bases between. The CDR3 has 14 residues. CDR1 is SQVTM, CDR2 ANQGSEA, per germline. CDR3 sequence: CSVVTGKIGYGYTF. The DNA of the CDR3 is TGCAGCGTTGTTACAGGGAAAATAGGCTATGGCTACACCTTC.

This clone appeared a few times. The chain carries TRBV6-5 and TRBJ1-1, with D unclear. Trimming removed 4 bases at V and 6 bases at J, with 18 bases between. CDR3 length equals 15 residues. Germline V gene sequence: CDR1 MNHEY, CDR2 SVGAGI. This chain's CDR3 is CASSSIGDFVPEAFF. The CDR3 nucleotides read TGTGCCAGCAGTTCCATCGGGGATTTTGTCCCTGAAGCTTTCTTT.

The V call is TRBV4-3, the J call TRBJ2-1; D possibly corresponds to TRBD2 (6 bases). V lost 0 bases to trimming and J lost 4 bases, with 13 bases between them. This CDR3 comprises 16 residues. CDR1 and CDR2 from the germline V gene are LGHNA and YSLEER. The CDR3 loop reads CASSQERDSTYNEQFF. DNA for the CDR3: TGCGCCAGCAGCCAAGAGAGGGACTCGACTTACAATGAGCAGTTCTTC.

This clone has just a few counts. The rearrangement joins TRBV19 to TRBJ2-7; 7 positions agree with TRBD1. After removal of 6 bases from V and 3 bases from J, the junction contained 8 bases not matched to a gene. Germline assignment: CDR1 LNHDA and CDR2 SQIVND (reference sequence). The CDR3 has 14 residues. The CDR3 nucleotides read TGTGCCAGTAGGCGTCGGGGACAGTACTACGAGCAGTACTTC. This sequence encodes CASRRRGQYYEQYF.

V and J are TRBV27 and TRBJ2-1, with unresolved D. From germline, CDR1 is MNHEY and CDR2 SMNVEV (reference sequence). Trimming pared 0 bases from V and 9 bases from J, leaving 12 bases between. There are 14 residues in the CDR3. The CDR3 sequence is CASSLSWARSEQFF. DNA of the CDR3: TGTGCCAGCAGTTTATCTTGGGCTCGAAGTGAGCAGTTCTTC.

This chain joins TRBV11-3 and TRBJ2-1; TRBD1 matches at 10 bases. Germline CDR1 is SGHNT and CDR2 is YENEEA. The CDR3 totals 16 residues. Germline trimming cut 4 bases from V and 10 bases from J; bases unmatched to any gene: 13. CDR3 region: CASSSPWDRGREEQFF. The CDR3, as DNA: TGTGCCAGCAGCTCTCCTTGGGACAGGGGTAGAGAGGAGCAGTTCTTC.

This chain links TRBV13 with TRBJ1-3; perhaps TRBD1 as D (5 bases). V lost 3 bases and J 4 bases, leaving 16 bases between the germline ends. This CDR3 is built from 16 residues. Per the germline V gene, CDR1 is PRHDT and CDR2 is FYEKMQ (reference sequence). The CDR3 protein is CASSFDLSRGGNTIYF. Here the CDR3 DNA reads TGTGCCAGCAGCTTCGATCTCTCAAGGGGAGGAAACACCATATATTTT.

DNA of the CDR3: TGTGCCTGGAGGGGGCTAGCGATCACAGATACGCAGTATTTT. As protein: CAWRGLAITDTQYF. This chain connects TRBV30 to TRBJ2-3; weak D call: TRBD2 (6 bases). Germline V gene lookup returns CDR1 GTSNPN and CDR2 SVGIG (reference sequence). This CDR3 has 14 amino acids. Trimming stripped 3 bases from V and 2 bases from J, with 12 bases between. Filled out from reference TRBV30 and TRBJ2-3, the complete variable domain reads SQTIHQWPATLVQPVGSPLSLECTVEGTSNPNLYWYRQAAGRGLQLLFYSVGIGQISSEVPQNLSASRPQDRQFILSSKKLLLSDSGFYLCAWRGLAITDTQYFGPGTRLTVL.

DNA of the CDR3: TGTGCCAGCAGTCAGACAGGGGCCTATGGCTACACCTTC. The encoded protein is CASSQTGAYGYTF. The chain employs TRBV25-1 and TRBJ1-2; 8 bases fit TRBD1. With V trimmed by 5 bases and J by 4 bases, 3 bases remained unmatched. The germline V gene encodes CDR1 MGHDK and CDR2 SYGVNS. This CDR3 is 13 amino acids long.

The chain couples TRBV2 to TRBJ2-7; possible D gene TRBD2, 5 bases. The CDR3 spans 15 residues. Germline lookup yields CDR1 SNHLY and CDR2 FYNNEI. V lost 3 bases and J 0 bases, leaving 12 bases between the germline ends. The CDR3 region is CASSEVDFLSYEQYF. CDR3 DNA sequence: TGTGCCAGCAGTGAGGTGGACTTTCTCTCCTACGAGCAGTACTTC.